These 11 T cell receptor beta chains originate from one sample sequenced in a study of chemoradiotherapy in HPV16-positive cancers. Method: immunoSEQ multiplex PCR; TCRdb's copy keeps in-frame clones and lacks some. The top ten clones hold approximately 4.7% of a sample with roughly 15,000 clones, around nine tenths of them seen once. Here the sequenced sample was tumor tissue, taken from a patient who underwent chemoradiotherapy. The receptors were gathered from a human donor with HPV-associated anogenital cancer.

This chain uses TRBV2 with TRBJ2-5, with 7 nucleotides matching TRBD2. CDR3 size: 15 residues. The germline V gene has CDR1 SNHLY and CDR2 FYNNEI. V dropped 3 bases and J dropped 5; count of bases not matched to a gene: 9. CDR3 in amino acids: CASSEGGSLVETQYF. The DNA for the CDR3 is TGTGCCAGCAGTGAGGGGGGGAGTCTCGTGGAGACCCAGTACTTC.

This sequence joins TRBV5-1 and TRBJ2-1, with 9 bases that match TRBD1. The CDR3 spans 15 residues. Losses at the gene ends were 0 bases for V and 16 bases for J; bases not matched to a gene: 14. The germline V gene has CDR1 SGHRS and CDR2 YFSETQ. The DNA for the CDR3 is TGCGCCAGCAGCTTGGCCCCGGGACAGGGCCGTCAACCTTTCTTC. Translating it yields CASSLAPGQGRQPFF.

The rearrangement joins TRBV28 to TRBJ2-7, with 8 bases matching TRBD1. CDR1 is MDHEN and CDR2 is SYDVKM in the germline V gene. The CDR3 is made up of 16 amino acids. Unmatched junction bases numbered 15, after V lost 6 bases and J lost 5 bases. Here the CDR3 reads CASRQATDRVDNEQYF. The CDR3 DNA follows: TGTGCCAGCAGGCAAGCCACGGACAGGGTAGACAACGAGCAGTACTTC.

This rearrangement joins TRBV4-1 to TRBJ2-2, with unresolved D. This CDR3 comprises 14 residues. V was trimmed by 1 base and J by 5 bases, leaving 8 bases between them. The germline gives CDR1 MGHRA, CDR2 YSYEKL. CDR3: CASSQVPRTGELFF. For the CDR3, the DNA is TGCGCCAGCAGCCAAGTACCTAGGACCGGGGAGCTGTTTTTT.

V and J are TRBV11-2 and TRBJ2-1; weak D call: TRBD2 (5 bases). This CDR3 comprises 15 residues. V was trimmed by 5 bases and J by 6 bases, leaving 17 bases between them. The germline V gene encodes CDR1 SGHAT and CDR2 FQNNGV. CDR3 DNA: TGTGCCAGCAGCCCCCGCCTAGCCTCCGGCAATGAGCAGTTCTTC. The encoded protein is CASSPRLASGNEQFF.

This clone was detected only once. V and J are TRBV7-2 and TRBJ1-2; TRBD1 might be the D (5 bases). Germline loops: CDR1 SGHTA, CDR2 FQGNSA. The CDR3 has 15 residues. V was shortened by 5 bases and J by 4 bases, with 17 bases between the two germline ends. The CDR3: CASSLNQGGVYGYTF. CDR3 DNA: TGTGCCAGCAGCCTAAATCAGGGTGGGGTCTATGGCTACACCTTC.

This clone was counted between two and nine times. The rearrangement joins TRBV25-1 to TRBJ2-5, with D possibly being TRBD1 (5 bases). There are 15 residues in the CDR3. V was shortened by 3 bases and J by 5 bases, with 16 bases between the two germline ends. CDR1 is MGHDK, CDR2 SYGVNS, per germline. The CDR3 DNA follows: TGTGCCAGCAGTGATCCGACAGTCGGGTCGGAGACCCAGTACTTC. Protein: CASSDPTVGSETQYF.

The chain employs TRBV6-1 and TRBJ2-7; possibly TRBD1 for D (6 bases). Per germline, CDR1 MNHNS and CDR2 SASEGT. V lost 3 bases and J lost 6, with 15 bases in between. The CDR3 is 14 amino acids. The CDR3 loop reads CASSEVQGGSEQYF. CDR3 nucleotide sequence: TGTGCCAGCAGTGAGGTACAGGGTGGAAGCGAGCAGTACTTC.

The chain is built from TRBV30 and TRBJ1-1; D gene ambiguous. The CDR3 totals 12 residues. CDR1 and CDR2 from the germline V gene are GTSNPN and SVGIG (reference sequence). V was clipped by 0 bases and J by 5 bases, with 7 bases between them. CDR3: CAWSVGRTEAFF. The CDR3 region has the DNA TGTGCCTGGAGTGTAGGACGGACTGAAGCTTTCTTT.

The chain employs TRBV4-2 and TRBJ2-2; 10 bases are shared with TRBD2. The V gene's germline CDR1 is LGHNA and CDR2 YNFKEQ. This CDR3 is built from 17 residues. The ends lost 0 bases at V and 6 bases at J; junction bases unmatched: 7. The CDR3 coding sequence is TGTGCCAGCAGCCAAGAAGGGGGACTAGCGATCGCCGGGGAGCTGTTTTTT. It specifies CASSQEGGLAIAGELFF.

The chain carries TRBV30 and TRBJ2-1; possibly TRBD1 for D (7 bases). The CDR3 is 15 residues long. V lost 4 bases to trimming and J lost 5 bases, with 18 bases between them. Germline loops: CDR1 GTSNPN, CDR2 SVGIG (reference sequence). The CDR3 DNA reads as TGTGCCTGGACTCCGAGGCGGGGACAGCACAATGAGCAGTTCTTC. Translating gives CAWTPRRGQHNEQFF.